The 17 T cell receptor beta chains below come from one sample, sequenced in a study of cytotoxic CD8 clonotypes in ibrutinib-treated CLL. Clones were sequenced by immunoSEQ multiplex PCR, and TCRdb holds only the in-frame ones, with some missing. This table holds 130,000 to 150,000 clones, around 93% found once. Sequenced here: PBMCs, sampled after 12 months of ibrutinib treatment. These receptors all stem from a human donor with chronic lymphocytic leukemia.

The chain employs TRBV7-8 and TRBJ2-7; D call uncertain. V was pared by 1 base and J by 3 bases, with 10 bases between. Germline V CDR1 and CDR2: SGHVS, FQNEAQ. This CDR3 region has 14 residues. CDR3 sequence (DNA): TGTGCCAGCAGCTTAGGGGGTTCGGTCTACGAGCAGTACTTC. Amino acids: CASSLGGSVYEQYF.

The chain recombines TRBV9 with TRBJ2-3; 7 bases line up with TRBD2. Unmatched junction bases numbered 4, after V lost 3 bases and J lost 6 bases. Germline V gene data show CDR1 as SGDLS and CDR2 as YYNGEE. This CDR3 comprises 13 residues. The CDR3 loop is CASSALSGDTQYF. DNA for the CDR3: TGTGCCAGCAGCGCTCTTAGCGGGGATACGCAGTATTTT. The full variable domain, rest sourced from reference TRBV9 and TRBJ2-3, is DSGVTQTPKHLITATGQRVTLRCSPRSGDLSVYWYQQSLDQGLQFLIQYYNGEERAKGNILERFSAQQFPDLHSELNLSSLELGDSALYFCASSALSGDTQYFGPGTRLTVL.

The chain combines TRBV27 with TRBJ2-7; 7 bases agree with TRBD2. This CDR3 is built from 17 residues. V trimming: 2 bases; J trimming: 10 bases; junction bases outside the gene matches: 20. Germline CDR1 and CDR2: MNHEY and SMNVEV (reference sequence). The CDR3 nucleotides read TGTGCCAGCAGTTTAACGGGAGCCAAGACTAGCTTCTACTTTCAGTACTTC. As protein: CASSLTGAKTSFYFQYF.

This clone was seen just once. The CDR3 loop is CAWRAKGRGSYNEQFF. CDR3 nucleotides: TGTGCCTGGAGGGCCAAAGGGCGTGGCTCCTACAATGAGCAGTTCTTC. J is TRBJ2-1 and V is TRBV30; D is uncertain. The CDR3 is made up of 16 amino acids. V lost 3 bases, J lost 0 bases, and 15 bases lay in between. From germline, CDR1 is GTSNPN and CDR2 SVGIG (reference sequence).

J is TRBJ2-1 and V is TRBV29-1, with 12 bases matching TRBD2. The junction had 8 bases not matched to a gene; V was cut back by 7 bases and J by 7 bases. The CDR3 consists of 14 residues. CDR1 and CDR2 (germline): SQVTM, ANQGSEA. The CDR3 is CSGRTSGVGNEQFF. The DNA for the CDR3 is TGCAGCGGCCGGACTAGCGGGGTGGGGAATGAGCAGTTCTTC.

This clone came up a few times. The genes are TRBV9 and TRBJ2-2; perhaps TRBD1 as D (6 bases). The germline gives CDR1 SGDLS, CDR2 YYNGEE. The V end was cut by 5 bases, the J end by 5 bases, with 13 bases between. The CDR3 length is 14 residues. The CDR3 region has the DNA TGTGCCAGCAGTTACCAAGGGGGTACCGGGGAGCTGTTTTTT. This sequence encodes CASSYQGGTGELFF.

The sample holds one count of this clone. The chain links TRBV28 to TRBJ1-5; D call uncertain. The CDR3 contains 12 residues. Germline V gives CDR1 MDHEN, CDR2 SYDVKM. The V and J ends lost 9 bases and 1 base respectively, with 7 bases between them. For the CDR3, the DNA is TGTGCCAGTCGAGCGAGCAATCAGCCCCAGCATTTT. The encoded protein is CASRASNQPQHF.

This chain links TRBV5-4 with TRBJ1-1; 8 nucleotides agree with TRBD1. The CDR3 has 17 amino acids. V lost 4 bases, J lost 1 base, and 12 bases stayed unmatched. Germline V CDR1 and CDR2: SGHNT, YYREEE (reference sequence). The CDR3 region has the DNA TGTGCCAGCAGCCCACACCCTATGACAGGGGAGAACACTGAAGCTTTCTTT. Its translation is CASSPHPMTGENTEAFF.

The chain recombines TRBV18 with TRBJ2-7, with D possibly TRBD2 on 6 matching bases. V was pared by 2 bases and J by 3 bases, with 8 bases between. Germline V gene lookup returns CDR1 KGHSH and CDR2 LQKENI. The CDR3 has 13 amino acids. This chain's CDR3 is CASSPTGLYEQYF. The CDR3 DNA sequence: TGTGCCAGCTCACCAACGGGACTCTACGAGCAGTACTTC.

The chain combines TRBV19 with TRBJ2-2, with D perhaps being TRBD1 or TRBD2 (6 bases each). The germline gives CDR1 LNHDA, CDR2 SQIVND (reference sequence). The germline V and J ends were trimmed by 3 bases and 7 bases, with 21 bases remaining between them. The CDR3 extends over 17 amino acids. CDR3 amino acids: CASSMRAGQGGNGELFF. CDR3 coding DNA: TGTGCCAGTAGTATGAGGGCGGGACAAGGGGGAAACGGGGAGCTGTTTTTT.

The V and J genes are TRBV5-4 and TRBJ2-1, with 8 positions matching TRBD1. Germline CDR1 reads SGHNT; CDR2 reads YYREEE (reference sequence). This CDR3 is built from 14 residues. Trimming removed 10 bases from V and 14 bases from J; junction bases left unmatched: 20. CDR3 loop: CASVGTGYNDPKFF. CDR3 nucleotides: TGTGCCTCCGTTGGGACAGGTTACAATGACCCGAAGTTCTTC.

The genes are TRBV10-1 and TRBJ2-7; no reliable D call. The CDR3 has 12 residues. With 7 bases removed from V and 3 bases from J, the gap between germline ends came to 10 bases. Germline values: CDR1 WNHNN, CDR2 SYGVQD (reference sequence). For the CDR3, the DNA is TGCGCCAGCATTTACTACCTCTACGAGCAGTACTTC. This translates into CASIYYLYEQYF.

The CDR3 here is CASSDRTALAKNIQYF. The CDR3, as DNA: TGTGCCAGCAGCGACCGGACGGCCCTAGCCAAAAACATTCAGTACTTC. The genes are TRBV7-2 and TRBJ2-4, with D unresolved. Between the trimmed V and J ends, which lost 5 bases and 0 bases, there was a span of 14 bases. The germline gives CDR1 SGHTA, CDR2 FQGNSA. The CDR3 totals 16 residues.

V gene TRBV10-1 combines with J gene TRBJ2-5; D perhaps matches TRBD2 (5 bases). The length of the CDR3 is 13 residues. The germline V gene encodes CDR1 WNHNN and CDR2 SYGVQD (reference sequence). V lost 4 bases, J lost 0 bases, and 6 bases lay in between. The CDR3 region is CASSGTYQETQYF. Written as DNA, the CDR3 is TGCGCCAGCAGTGGGACTTACCAAGAGACCCAGTACTTC.

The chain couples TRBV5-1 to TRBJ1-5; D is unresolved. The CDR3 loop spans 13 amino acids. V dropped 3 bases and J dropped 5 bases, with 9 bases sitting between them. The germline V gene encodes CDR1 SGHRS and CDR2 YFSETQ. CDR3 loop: CASSWAFDQPQHF. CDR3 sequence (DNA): TGCGCCAGCAGCTGGGCGTTCGATCAGCCCCAGCATTTT.

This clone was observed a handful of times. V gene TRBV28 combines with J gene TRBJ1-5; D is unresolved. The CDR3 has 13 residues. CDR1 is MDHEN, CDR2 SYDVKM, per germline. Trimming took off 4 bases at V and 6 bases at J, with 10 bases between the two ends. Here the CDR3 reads CASSSGAGQPQHF. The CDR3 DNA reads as TGTGCCAGCAGTTCGGGAGCAGGTCAGCCCCAGCATTTT.

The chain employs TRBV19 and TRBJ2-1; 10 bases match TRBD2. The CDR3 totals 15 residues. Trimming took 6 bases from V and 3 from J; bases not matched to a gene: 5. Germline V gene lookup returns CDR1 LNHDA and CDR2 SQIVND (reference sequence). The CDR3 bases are TGTGCCAGTAGCCAGACTAGCGGGTACTACAATGAGCAGTTCTTC. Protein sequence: CASSQTSGYYNEQFF.